Below, 16 T cell receptor beta chains from the same sample are listed, as sequenced in a study of cytomegalovirus exposure and HLA in healthy donors. PCR used 60 Vbeta primers and 13 Jbeta primers. Profiling relied on immunoSEQ multiplex PCR, and the TCRdb table lists in-frame clones only, not all of them. The table shows about 34,000 clones, with approximately 87% occurring only once. Sample: PBMCs. The receptors originated from a boy younger than 18 in good health and CMV-seronegative.

The chain links TRBV6-5 to TRBJ2-5; TRBD1 might be the D (6 bases). V was trimmed by 6 bases and J by 5 bases, leaving 13 bases between them. The CDR3 runs to 13 residues. Germline lookup yields CDR1 MNHEY and CDR2 SVGAGI. CDR3 in amino acids: CASRRGFAETQYF. The CDR3 region has the DNA TGTGCCAGCAGAAGGGGGTTTGCGGAGACCCAGTACTTC.

This sequence joins TRBV10-3 and TRBJ1-5, with no clear D. Germline CDR1 reads ENHRY; CDR2 reads SYGVKD. Between the trimmed V and J ends, which lost 2 bases and 1 base, there was a span of 3 bases. The CDR3 consists of 13 residues. Here the CDR3 reads CAISEGSNQPQHF. The CDR3 coding sequence is TGTGCCATCAGTGAGGGCAGCAATCAGCCCCAGCATTTT.

The V gene is TRBV19, the J gene TRBJ2-7; weak D call: TRBD1 (5 bases). The CDR3 runs 14 residues. The V end was cut by 3 bases, the J end by 3 bases, with 12 bases between. Germline CDR1 reads LNHDA; CDR2 reads SQIVND (reference sequence). CDR3 in amino acids: CASSMQGPIYEQYF. The CDR3 nucleotides read TGTGCCAGTAGTATGCAGGGCCCCATCTACGAGCAGTACTTC.

In its sample, this clone was seen a few times. V gene TRBV2 combines with J gene TRBJ1-6; D gene uncertain. Trimming took 4 bases from V and 0 from J, leaving 7 bases between them. Germline loops: CDR1 SNHLY, CDR2 FYNNEI. The CDR3 is 15 residues long. DNA for the CDR3: TGTGCCAGCAGTGGAGAGAGCTCCTATAATTCACCCCTCCACTTT. It encodes CASSGESSYNSPLHF.

This clone was picked up one time. V usage is TRBV27 and J usage is TRBJ2-2; TRBD1 might be the D (6 bases). CDR1 is MNHEY and CDR2 is SMNVEV in the germline V gene (reference sequence). The CDR3 sequence is 16 residues long. Trimming cost V 6 bases and J 1 base, with 15 bases left between them. CDR3 DNA sequence: TGTGCCAGCAGACCGACAGGCCTGGGGAACACCGGGGAGCTGTTTTTT. This translates into CASRPTGLGNTGELFF.

This chain joins TRBV4-1 and TRBJ2-7; weak D call: TRBD2 (7 bases). CDR3 size: 15 residues. In germline, CDR1 is MGHRA, CDR2 YSYEKL. The V end lost 1 base, the J end lost 5 bases, and 15 bases lay between the germline ends. CDR3 sequence: CASSQVAGAENEQYF. The CDR3 nucleotides are TGCGCCAGCAGCCAAGTTGCGGGGGCCGAGAACGAGCAGTACTTC.

This CDR3 is CASKRAGESGELFF. CDR3 nucleotides: TGTGCCAGCAAGAGGGCGGGTGAATCCGGGGAGCTGTTTTTT. The chain recombines TRBV28 with TRBJ2-2; D might be TRBD2 (5 bases). From germline, CDR1 is MDHEN and CDR2 SYDVKM. This CDR3 contains 14 residues. The V and J ends lost 7 bases and 6 bases respectively, with 15 bases between them. Full variable domain (outside the CDR3, taken from reference TRBV28 and TRBJ2-2): DVKVTQSSRYLVKRTGEKVFLECVQDMDHENMFWYRQDPGLGLRLIYFSYDVKMKEKGDIPEGYSVSREKKERFSLILESASTNQTSMYLCASKRAGESGELFFGEGSRLTVL.

This rearrangement joins TRBV27 to TRBJ1-6; D is undetermined. In germline, CDR1 is MNHEY, CDR2 SMNVEV (reference sequence). This CDR3 is 15 amino acids long. The V end was cut by 7 bases, the J end by 1 base, with 11 bases between. The CDR3 DNA is TGTGCCAGCACCATGAGGGATTCCTATAATTCACCCCTCCACTTT. Encoded protein: CASTMRDSYNSPLHF.

The chain carries TRBV28 and TRBJ1-5; D not resolved. The CDR3 sequence is 15 residues long. Looked up from germline, CDR1 is MDHEN and CDR2 is SYDVKM. Trimming stripped 2 bases from V and 1 base from J, with 9 bases between. The CDR3 spells CASSLASRSNQPQHF. The CDR3 region has the DNA TGTGCCAGCAGTTTAGCTTCTAGGAGCAATCAGCCCCAGCATTTT.

This chain connects TRBV19 to TRBJ2-1; D might be TRBD1 (6 bases). Germline CDR1 reads LNHDA; CDR2 reads SQIVND (reference sequence). Trimming stripped 4 bases from V and 4 bases from J, with 14 bases between. The CDR3 sequence is 15 residues long. CDR3 nucleotide sequence: TGTGCCAGTAGTAATGGGAGAGACAGGTACAATGAGCAGTTCTTC. Its protein product is CASSNGRDRYNEQFF.

This rearrangement joins TRBV4-1 to TRBJ2-5, with 9 bases aligning to TRBD1. The end of the DNA is better explained by TRBJ2-7, so the J call may be wrong. The CDR3 sequence is 16 residues long. Germline lookup yields CDR1 MGHRA and CDR2 YSYEKL. The CDR3 region has the DNA TGCGCCAGCAGCCAACTCCCGGGACAGGGTCCCTACGAGCAGTACTTC. This translates into CASSQLPGQGPYEQYF.

This CDR3 reads CASSIQGRTGELFF. As DNA, the CDR3 is TGTGCCAGCAGCATACAGGGGAGGACCGGGGAGCTGTTTTTT. The gene calls are TRBV7-7 and TRBJ2-2, with D possibly being TRBD1 (7 bases). The CDR3 has 14 amino acids. Trimming removed 5 bases at V and 5 bases at J, with 12 bases between. Germline loops: CDR1 SSHAT, CDR2 FNYEAQ (reference sequence). Full variable domain (outside the CDR3, taken from reference TRBV7-7 and TRBJ2-2): GAGVSQSPRYKVTKRGQDVTLRCDPISSHATLYWYQQALGQGPEFLTYFNYEAQPDKSGLPSDRFSAERPEGSISTLTIQRTEQRDSAMYRCASSIQGRTGELFFGEGSRLTVL.

The V gene is TRBV9, the J gene TRBJ2-7; TRBD2 aligns across 9 bases. Germline V gene data show CDR1 as SGDLS and CDR2 as YYNGEE. V gave up 5 bases and J gave up 2 bases; unmatched junction bases: 8. This CDR3 region has 15 residues. The CDR3 reads CASSESGGPTYEQYF. DNA for the CDR3: TGTGCCAGCAGTGAAAGCGGGGGGCCGACCTACGAGCAGTACTTC.

This chain joins TRBV9 and TRBJ1-3; D unclear. Germline V CDR1 and CDR2: SGDLS, YYNGEE. This CDR3 region has 16 residues. V shed 0 bases and J shed 0 bases, with 10 bases lying between them. The CDR3 DNA is TGTGCCAGCAGCGTAGAAAACAGCCGCTCTGGAAACACCATATATTTT. The encoded protein is CASSVENSRSGNTIYF. Full variable domain (missing parts from reference TRBV9 and TRBJ1-3): DSGVTQTPKHLITATGQRVTLRCSPRSGDLSVYWYQQSLDQGLQFLIQYYNGEERAKGNILERFSAQQFPDLHSELNLSSLELGDSALYFCASSVENSRSGNTIYFGEGSWLTVV.

This chain links TRBV7-6 with TRBJ2-3; 8 bases are a match to TRBD2. This CDR3 region has 17 residues. CDR1 and CDR2 from the germline V gene are SGHVS and FNYEAQ. J gave up 1 base and V 5 bases, and 11 bases lay outside the gene matches. The CDR3 nucleotides read TGTGCCAGCAGCCCGGTGGTCGGGGGGGCAGGCACAGATACGCAGTATTTT. It encodes CASSPVVGGAGTDTQYF.

The chain couples TRBV5-6 to TRBJ1-4; tentative D call: TRBD1 (6 bases). There are 15 residues in the CDR3. V was shortened by 4 bases and J by 3 bases, with 13 bases between the two germline ends. Germline values: CDR1 SGHDT, CDR2 YYEEEE. CDR3 coding DNA: TGTGCCAGCAGCACGGAGACAGGAGCTAATGAAAAACTGTTTTTT. Its translation is CASSTETGANEKLFF. The variable domain in full, completed from reference TRBV5-6 and TRBJ1-4, reads DAGVTQSPTHLIKTRGQQVTLRCSPKSGHDTVSWYQQALGQGPQFIFQYYEEEERQRGNFPDRFSGHQFPNYSSELNVNALLLGDSALYLCASSTETGANEKLFFGSGTQLSVL.